One and the same sample provided the 18 T cell receptor beta chains below, sequenced in a study of shared clonotypes between healthy human individuals. TCRdb keeps only in-frame clones here, not all; method: immunoSEQ multiplex PCR. Among fewer than 600,000 clones listed, around 74% were seen once. Input material: PBMCs. The origin of the receptors is a woman aged 40 to 50 in good health. Some clones in this sample may be carry-over from other donors' samples.

The V gene is TRBV7-9, the J gene TRBJ2-1, with D possibly matching TRBD2 (5 bases). Germline loops: CDR1 SEHNR, CDR2 FQNEAQ (reference sequence). V was pared by 3 bases and J by 1 base, with 16 bases between. CDR3 length: 17 residues. For the CDR3, the DNA is TGTGCCAGCAGCTTCATGGGGAGCAGGCGGTCCTACAATGAGCAGTTCTTC. It codes for CASSFMGSRRSYNEQFF.

The rearrangement uses TRBV11-1 and TRBJ2-7; 8 bases are shared with TRBD1. The CDR3 has 15 residues. After removal of 1 base from V and 5 bases from J, the junction contained 7 bases not matched to a gene. Germline values: CDR1 SGHAT, CDR2 FQDESV (reference sequence). The CDR3 is CASSLGQGPRHEQYF. As DNA, the CDR3 is TGTGCCAGCAGCTTAGGACAGGGGCCGCGGCACGAGCAGTACTTC.

This rearrangement joins TRBV28 to TRBJ2-7; 10 nucleotides agree with TRBD2. The V gene end was trimmed by 2 bases and the J gene end by 7 bases; junction bases not matched to a gene: 8. This CDR3 contains 15 residues. Germline V gene data show CDR1 as MDHEN and CDR2 as SYDVKM. CDR3 region: CASSLRLAGAKEQYF. For the CDR3, the DNA is TGTGCCAGCAGTTTAAGGCTAGCGGGAGCGAAGGAGCAGTACTTC.

This clone has more than one count but fewer than ten. The J gene is TRBJ1-3, the V gene TRBV7-7; unclear D gene. Germline V CDR1 and CDR2: SSHAT, FNYEAQ (reference sequence). V was shortened by 1 base and J by 2 bases, with 3 bases between the two germline ends. The CDR3 spans 13 residues. The CDR3 sequence is CASSLGPGNTIYF. The CDR3 region has the DNA TGTGCCAGCAGCTTAGGACCTGGAAACACCATATATTTT. Filled out from reference TRBV7-7 and TRBJ1-3, the complete variable domain reads GAGVSQSPRYKVTKRGQDVTLRCDPISSHATLYWYQQALGQGPEFLTYFNYEAQPDKSGLPSDRFSAERPEGSISTLTIQRTEQRDSAMYRCASSLGPGNTIYFGEGSWLTVV.

The CDR3 DNA reads as TGCGCCAGCAGCCAAGATCCGATGCCCAGACAGGGGGCAGGAGTCAAAAACATTCAGTACTTC. Encoded protein: CASSQDPMPRQGAGVKNIQYF. The V call is TRBV4-1, the J call TRBJ2-4; 10 bases match TRBD1. Germline V gives CDR1 MGHRA, CDR2 YSYEKL. Trimming removed 0 bases from V and 3 bases from J; junction bases left unmatched: 17. The CDR3 consists of 21 residues.

The chain is built from TRBV5-1 and TRBJ1-2; D gene unclear. The CDR3 totals 15 residues. CDR1 and CDR2 (germline): SGHRS, YFSETQ. V was pared by 0 bases and J by 1 base, with 10 bases between. CDR3 residues: CASSLGARDNYGYTF. The CDR3 DNA reads as TGCGCCAGCAGCTTGGGGGCCAGAGATAACTATGGCTACACCTTC.

The V and J genes are TRBV4-3 and TRBJ1-6; possible D gene TRBD1, 6 bases. V lost 0 bases, J lost 6 bases, and 24 bases lay in between. This CDR3 has 20 amino acids. The germline V gene encodes CDR1 LGHNA and CDR2 YSLEER. The CDR3 DNA is TGCGCCAGCAGCCAAGATTTAATGGTCAGGCTACAGGGCACTAATTCACCCCTCCACTTT. Protein product: CASSQDLMVRLQGTNSPLHF.

The chain carries TRBV5-1 and TRBJ2-7, with a possible D match to TRBD1 (5 bases). The CDR3 has 14 amino acids. With 1 base removed from V and 2 bases from J, the gap between germline ends came to 10 bases. CDR1 is SGHRS, CDR2 YFSETQ, per germline. The CDR3 sequence is CASSLRQPTYEQYF. CDR3 in DNA: TGCGCCAGCAGCTTGAGACAGCCTACCTACGAGCAGTACTTC. Full variable domain (rest looked up from reference TRBV5-1 and TRBJ2-7): KAGVTQTPRYLIKTRGQQVTLSCSPISGHRSVSWYQQTPGQGLQFLFEYFSETQRNKGNFPGRFSGRQFSNSRSEMNVSTLELGDSALYLCASSLRQPTYEQYFGPGTRLTVT.

This clone was picked up one time. The chain has TRBV5-1 and TRBJ2-7; 7 bases fit TRBD1. This CDR3 region has 14 residues. With V trimmed by 6 bases and J by 1 base, 7 bases remained unmatched. Germline-derived CDR1 and CDR2 are SGHRS and YFSETQ. The CDR3 DNA is TGCGCCAGCAAGACCGAGGGGGCGTCCTACGAGCAGTACTTC. Protein: CASKTEGASYEQYF.

The CDR3 DNA reads as TGTGCCAGCTCGGCGGGACAGCAAGCTGAAGCTTTCTTT. It is translated as CASSAGQQAEAFF. The rearrangement links TRBV18 to TRBJ1-1; 7 bases are a match to TRBD1. The junction had 7 bases not matched to a gene; V was cut back by 6 bases and J by 6 bases. Germline V gene data show CDR1 as KGHSH and CDR2 as LQKENI. This CDR3 spans 13 amino acids.

This clone was found a few times. This chain links TRBV5-1 with TRBJ2-3; tentatively, D is TRBD2 (6 bases). The CDR3 is 15 residues long. The V gene lost 0 bases and the J gene lost 2 bases, with 10 bases spanning the gap. Germline CDR1 and CDR2: SGHRS and YFSETQ. The CDR3 DNA reads as TGCGCCAGCAGCTTGGACGGGAGATCCACAGATACGCAGTATTTT. This translates into CASSLDGRSTDTQYF.

The gene calls are TRBV20-1 and TRBJ2-1; 7 nucleotides agree with TRBD1. Germline V lookup: CDR1 DFQATT, CDR2 SNEGSKA (reference sequence). The CDR3 is made up of 11 amino acids. V gave up 5 bases and J gave up 14 bases; unmatched junction bases: 9. The CDR3 spells CSARDSRKEFF. In nucleotides, the CDR3 is TGCAGTGCTCGGGACAGCCGAAAGGAGTTCTTC.

The chain recombines TRBV6-6 with TRBJ1-1; D gene uncertain. The germline V gene encodes CDR1 MNHNY and CDR2 SVGAGI (reference sequence). Trimming left V 6 bases short and J 11 bases short, with 10 bases between. The CDR3 totals 10 residues. This CDR3 is CASSGLEAFF. CDR3 DNA: TGTGCCAGCAGCGGCCTTGAGGCTTTCTTT.

This clone was picked up one time. The chain couples TRBV27 to TRBJ2-7; 7 bases are a match to TRBD1. The V segment lost 6 bases and the J segment 5 bases; nucleotides outside the gene matches: 10. CDR1 MNHEY and CDR2 SMNVEV come from the germline V gene (reference sequence). This CDR3 has 14 residues. The CDR3 bases are TGTGCCAGCAGCAACCCCGACAGGGCCCACGAGCAGTACTTC. Translation: CASSNPDRAHEQYF.

The chain combines TRBV7-2 with TRBJ2-7, with D tentatively TRBD1 or TRBD2 (5 bases each). The V gene's germline CDR1 is SGHTA and CDR2 FQGNSA. V was clipped by 3 bases and J by 6 bases, with 12 bases between them. CDR3 size: 13 residues. CDR3 in amino acids: CASSLGPRSEQYF. For the CDR3, the DNA is TGTGCCAGCAGCTTGGGACCTCGGTCCGAGCAGTACTTC.

The V gene is TRBV6-1, the J gene TRBJ2-1, with 11 bases fitting TRBD2. Germline CDR1 MNHNS, CDR2 SASEGT. The CDR3 totals 15 residues. V trimming: 3 bases; J trimming: 9 bases; junction bases outside the gene matches: 7. The CDR3 protein is CASSDSGRAVVEQFF. CDR3 DNA sequence: TGTGCCAGCAGTGATAGCGGGAGGGCCGTTGTTGAGCAGTTCTTC.

This rearrangement joins TRBV28 to TRBJ2-1; unclear D gene. The CDR3 has 15 residues. Trimming left V 7 bases short and J 8 bases short, with 21 bases between. Germline CDR1 and CDR2: MDHEN and SYDVKM. The CDR3 loop reads CASIRGDPRRDEQFF. The CDR3 region has the DNA TGTGCCAGCATTAGAGGCGATCCCCGCCGGGATGAGCAGTTCTTC.

The CDR3 DNA sequence: TGTGCCAGCAGTTTCGTTGGAGCGGGAGGTGGTAATGAGCAGTTCTTC. Amino acid sequence: CASSFVGAGGGNEQFF. This chain uses TRBV28 with TRBJ2-1; 9 positions match TRBD2. Germline V gene sequence: CDR1 MDHEN, CDR2 SYDVKM. The CDR3 spans 16 residues. Losses at the gene ends were 3 bases for V and 7 bases for J; bases not matched to a gene: 10.